The 29 T cell receptor beta chains presented below share a single source sample, sequenced in a study of T cells after yellow fever vaccination. TCRdb ran MiXCR on the 5' RACE reads and lists one entry per CDR3 protein. The table has 250,000 to 350,000 distinct CDR3 sequences, around 9.3% seen once; the top ten hold about 3.7%. Sequencing was performed on CD4+ T cells sorted from PBMCs, taken 5 days after the yellow fever booster vaccination. The source of these receptors is a man in his late teens or twenties who received the YFV17D yellow fever vaccine.

Concerning this clonotype: Since a much larger clone is just one base distant, this may be a read error. The chain links TRBV19 to TRBJ1-1; possible D gene TRBD1, 6 bases. This CDR3 contains 16 residues. Germline-derived CDR1 and CDR2 are LNHDA and SQIVND (reference sequence). DNA for the CDR3: TGTGCCAGTAGTCCTTTATCTGGACAGTCGAACACTGGAGCTTTCTTT. This sequence encodes CASSPLSGQSNTGAFF.

The rearrangement uses TRBV18 and TRBJ2-6; weak D call: TRBD1 (5 bases). Germline V gene lookup returns CDR1 KGHSH and CDR2 LQKENI. V lost 3 bases, J lost 0 bases, and 9 bases lay in between. The CDR3 runs to 16 residues. CDR3 region: CASSPRAYSGANVLTF. The CDR3 DNA reads TGTGCCAGCTCACCCAGGGCCTACTCTGGGGCCAACGTCCTGACTTTC.

This clonotype was found a few times. The CDR3 here is CASSTPATGHGYTF. CDR3 DNA: TGTGCCAGCAGTACGCCAGCGACAGGGCATGGCTACACCTTC. This chain joins TRBV12-3 or TRBV12-4 and TRBJ1-2; TRBD1 agrees at 7 bases. V was clipped by 5 bases and J by 6 bases; unmatched bases: 9. The CDR3 length is 14 residues.

This clonotype was picked up many times. The chain uses TRBV12-3 or TRBV12-4 and TRBJ1-5, with D possibly being TRBD1 (5 bases). This CDR3 spans 16 amino acids. The V end lost 1 base, the J end lost 4 bases, and 14 bases lay between the germline ends. The CDR3, as DNA: TGTGCCAGCAGTTTAGAGGGACCCGACTGGAATCAGCCCCAGCATTTT. As protein: CASSLEGPDWNQPQHF.

This clonotype has at least ten counts. The V and J genes are TRBV7-8 and TRBJ2-7; D is undetermined. V lost 3 bases, J lost 6 bases, and 9 bases lay in between. CDR1 is SGHVS and CDR2 is FQNEAQ in the germline V gene. The CDR3 runs to 12 residues. As DNA, the CDR3 is TGTGCCAGCAGCTTGTCGGGTACCGAGCAGTACGTC. This encodes CASSLSGTEQYV.

The genes are TRBV4-1 and TRBJ2-5; unclear D gene. Germline CDR1 and CDR2: MGHRA and YSYEKL. This CDR3 has 14 amino acids. Between the trimmed V and J ends, which lost 1 base and 0 bases, there was a span of 6 bases. The CDR3 spells CASSQGQNQETQYF. The CDR3 DNA reads TGCGCCAGCAGCCAAGGTCAGAACCAAGAGACCCAGTACTTC.

The chain links TRBV9 to TRBJ2-3; TRBD2 agrees at 10 bases. The CDR3 is 16 amino acids. Germline values: CDR1 SGDLS, CDR2 YYNGEE. J gave up 5 bases and V 0 bases, and 6 bases lay outside the gene matches. The CDR3 DNA reads TGTGCCAGCAGCGTAGGGAGCGGGGGGGCCCGAGATACGCAGTATTTT. Translated: CASSVGSGGARDTQYF.

This rearrangement joins TRBV5-4 to TRBJ2-1, with D possibly being TRBD1 (5 bases). The germline V gene has CDR1 SGHNT and CDR2 YYREEE (reference sequence). V shed 5 bases and J shed 10 bases, with 16 bases lying between them. The CDR3 covers 13 residues. CDR3 coding DNA: TGTGCCAGCAGGACGATTGACAGTGAGGAGCAGTTCTTC. It codes for CASRTIDSEEQFF.

The chain combines TRBV6-2 or TRBV6-3 with TRBJ1-6; D remains ambiguous. Germline V CDR1 and CDR2: MNHEY, SVGEGT. The V end lost 0 bases, the J end lost 9 bases, and 15 bases lay between the germline ends. CDR3 size: 16 residues. Written as DNA, the CDR3 is TGTGCCAGCAGTTACTCGAGGGTGACAACCGGTTCACCCCTCCACTTT. Amino acid sequence: CASSYSRVTTGSPLHF.

The chain combines TRBV29-1 with TRBJ2-2; D is perhaps TRBD1 (6 bases). CDR1 is SQVTM and CDR2 is ANQGSEA in the germline V gene. The length of the CDR3 is 14 residues. V lost 1 base and J 6 bases, leaving 12 bases between the germline ends. This CDR3 reads CSVEVQGWSGELFF. The DNA of the CDR3 is TGCAGCGTTGAAGTTCAGGGGTGGTCCGGGGAGCTGTTTTTT.

In this sample, this clonotype turned up a few times. The chain employs TRBV28 and TRBJ2-1, with D perhaps matching TRBD2 (7 bases). The CDR3 loop spans 18 amino acids. Trimming took 5 bases from V and 5 from J, leaving 25 bases between them. CDR1 is MDHEN and CDR2 is SYDVKM in the germline V gene. CDR3 loop: CASSLIILFGGAHNEQFF. CDR3 DNA: TGTGCCAGCAGTCTCATAATCCTTTTTGGGGGGGCCCACAATGAGCAGTTCTTC.

This clonotype has a handful of counts. The chain joins TRBV20-1 to TRBJ1-2; D possibly corresponds to TRBD1 (6 bases). Deletions cut 6 bases from V and 5 bases from J, with 16 bases between. The CDR3 is made up of 13 amino acids. Germline lookup yields CDR1 DFQATT and CDR2 SNEGSKA (reference sequence). The CDR3 nucleotides read TGCAGTGCGCAAGCGGGACAACCTTATGGCTACACCTTC. This translates into CSAQAGQPYGYTF.

This clonotype was recorded a few times. The rearrangement joins TRBV20-1 to TRBJ1-2, with 8 bases that match TRBD1. CDR1 and CDR2 (germline): DFQATT, SNEGSKA (reference sequence). The CDR3 loop spans 13 amino acids. The trim removed 6 bases at V and 5 bases at J, leaving 8 bases unmatched. CDR3 loop: CSALSGTGYGYTF. Here the CDR3 DNA reads TGCAGTGCGCTATCCGGGACAGGATATGGCTACACCTTC.

The genes are TRBV20-1 and TRBJ2-6; no definite D call. With 0 bases removed from V and 0 bases from J, the gap between germline ends came to 6 bases. Looked up from germline, CDR1 is DFQATT and CDR2 is SNEGSKA (reference sequence). The CDR3 has 15 amino acids. This CDR3 reads CSARDRLSGANVLTF. DNA of the CDR3: TGCAGTGCTAGAGATCGGCTCTCTGGGGCCAACGTCCTGACTTTC.

This clonotype was seen many times. The V gene is TRBV18, the J gene TRBJ2-7; 9 nucleotides agree with TRBD1. From germline, CDR1 is KGHSH and CDR2 LQKENI. V lost 3 bases to trimming and J lost 7 bases; unmatched junction nucleotides: 4. The CDR3 length is 13 residues. The CDR3 nucleotides are TGTGCCAGCTCACCGGACAGGGGAGGGGAGCAGTACGTC. It translates to CASSPDRGGEQYV.

The J gene is TRBJ1-1, the V gene TRBV4-3, with D hard to call. Per the germline V gene, CDR1 is LGHNA and CDR2 is YSLEER. This CDR3 region has 14 residues. Trimming shortened V by 2 bases and J by 1 base, and 8 bases separated the two germline ends. This CDR3 reads CASSQSTANTEAFF. CDR3 sequence (DNA): TGCGCCAGCAGCCAATCAACGGCGAACACTGAAGCTTTCTTT.

This clonotype was observed many times. V and J are TRBV6-5 and TRBJ1-4, with D possibly matching TRBD1 (6 bases). The germline gives CDR1 MNHEY, CDR2 SVGAGI. The length of the CDR3 is 15 residues. V lost 7 bases and J 7 bases, leaving 19 bases between the germline ends. Here the CDR3 reads CASTSQGQSGEKLFF. DNA of the CDR3: TGTGCCAGCACATCCCAGGGGCAAAGCGGTGAAAAACTGTTTTTT.

This sequence joins TRBV11-3 and TRBJ2-2; 9 nucleotides match TRBD1. V lost 5 bases and J lost 4; bases outside the gene matches: 11. Germline V gives CDR1 SGHNT, CDR2 YENEEA. There are 17 residues in the CDR3. CDR3 DNA: TGTGCCAGCAGCCCCCAGGCGGGGGACAGGGTCACCGGGGAGCTGTTTTTT. Residues: CASSPQAGDRVTGELFF. Full variable domain (remainder filled in from reference TRBV11-3 and TRBJ2-2): EAGVVQSPRYKIIEKKQPVAFWCNPISGHNTLYWYLQNLGQGPELLIRYENEEAVDDSQLPKDRFSAERLKGVDSTLKIQPAELGDSAVYLCASSPQAGDRVTGELFFGEGSRLTVL.

This clonotype has only a few counts. V usage is TRBV7-2 and J usage is TRBJ2-4, with TRBD2 matching 7 bases. V gave up 5 bases and J gave up 4 bases; unmatched junction bases: 5. The CDR3 consists of 14 residues. Germline assignment: CDR1 SGHTA and CDR2 FQGNSA. The DNA for the CDR3 is TGTGCCAGCAGCGGGAGGGAGTCAAAAAACATTCAGTACTTC. Its protein is CASSGRESKNIQYF.

In its sample, this clonotype was seen a few times. The V gene is TRBV24-1, the J gene TRBJ1-5; no clear D gene. The V and J ends lost 4 bases and 9 bases respectively, with 9 bases between them. Germline assignment: CDR1 KGHDR and CDR2 SFDVKD. This CDR3 has 12 amino acids. The CDR3 reads CATSDNQRPQHF. Here the CDR3 DNA reads TGTGCCACCAGTGACAATCAGCGGCCCCAGCATTTT.

The chain has TRBV19 and TRBJ2-2; D may match TRBD1 or TRBD2 (5 bases each). Germline CDR1 reads LNHDA; CDR2 reads SQIVND (reference sequence). This CDR3 comprises 15 residues. The germline V and J ends were trimmed by 5 bases and 3 bases, with 13 bases remaining between them. For the CDR3, the DNA is TGTGCCAGTAGTTCCGGGACGGGTTACACCGGGGAGCTGTTTTTT. Residues: CASSSGTGYTGELFF.

This clonotype was counted between two and nine times. The chain recombines TRBV12-3 or TRBV12-4 with TRBJ2-2; 7 bases align to TRBD2. The CDR3 sequence is 15 residues long. V shed 2 bases, J shed 2 bases, and the junction held 2 bases outside the gene matches. CDR3 protein: CASSLRGVNTGELFF. CDR3 DNA: TGTGCCAGCAGTTTACGGGGGGTAAACACCGGGGAGCTGTTTTTT.

This clonotype was counted at least ten times. The gene calls are TRBV7-2 and TRBJ2-7, with D possibly TRBD2 on 5 matching bases. The CDR3 consists of 15 residues. From germline, CDR1 is SGHTA and CDR2 FQGNSA. V lost 3 bases to trimming and J lost 4 bases, with 16 bases between them. The chain's CDR3 is CASSLSGIMAYEQYF. CDR3 nucleotide sequence: TGTGCCAGCAGCTTGAGCGGCATCATGGCTTACGAGCAGTACTTC.

This clonotype has a handful of counts. This sequence joins TRBV11-2 and TRBJ2-7, with D perhaps TRBD1 (5 bases). This CDR3 is built from 14 residues. In germline, CDR1 is SGHAT, CDR2 FQNNGV. The V and J ends lost 8 bases and 6 bases respectively, with 20 bases between them. DNA of the CDR3: TGTGCCAGCCAAACCTCCGTGGGTCAGGGCGAGCAGTACGTC. This codes for CASQTSVGQGEQYV.

This clonotype was observed a handful of times. The V and J genes are TRBV29-1 and TRBJ2-2; D is uncertain. The CDR3 runs to 14 residues. V lost 5 bases, J lost 1 base, and 11 bases lay in between. Germline CDR1 SQVTM, CDR2 ANQGSEA. DNA for the CDR3: TGCAGCGTTATCAAGTCCCAGAACACCGGGGAGCTGTTTTTT. Translating it yields CSVIKSQNTGELFF.

The DNA of the CDR3 is TGTGCCAGCAGCTACCCCGGGACTCAGCAGTTCTTC. Its translation is CASSYPGTQQFF. The rearrangement links TRBV7-6 to TRBJ2-1, with TRBD2 as a possible D gene (6 bases). The V end lost 4 bases, the J end lost 11 bases, and 12 bases lay between the germline ends. This CDR3 comprises 12 residues. Per germline, CDR1 SGHVS and CDR2 FNYEAQ.

This sequence joins TRBV5-4 and TRBJ1-1; TRBD1 matches 7 bases. The CDR3 is 16 residues long. The trim removed 0 bases at V and 1 base at J, leaving 6 bases unmatched. Germline V gene data show CDR1 as SGHNT and CDR2 as YYREEE (reference sequence). The CDR3 sequence is CASSLGGTAGNTEAFF. The DNA of the CDR3 is TGTGCCAGCAGCTTGGGGGGGACAGCCGGGAACACTGAAGCTTTCTTT.

The chain uses TRBV20-1 and TRBJ2-1; tentatively, D is TRBD1 or TRBD2 (6 bases each). The CDR3 runs 15 residues. The germline V gene has CDR1 DFQATT and CDR2 SNEGSKA (reference sequence). The CDR3 nucleotides read TGCAGCCCTCTAGGGGGAGGTCCCCTGGCAAATGAGCAGTTCTTC. This codes for CSPLGGGPLANEQFF.

In this sample, this clonotype turned up many times. The genes are TRBV5-1 and TRBJ2-1; 9 positions match TRBD1. The CDR3 spans 16 residues. V lost 0 bases and J lost 8; bases outside the gene matches: 9. Germline V gene sequence: CDR1 SGHRS, CDR2 YFSETQ. CDR3 coding DNA: TGCGCCAGCAGCTTGGCGAGGGACAGGGCTAGTGATGAGCAGTTCTTC. Translated, it gives CASSLARDRASDEQFF. The variable domain in full, with the rest retrieved from reference TRBV5-1 and TRBJ2-1, is KAGVTQTPRYLIKTRGQQVTLSCSPISGHRSVSWYQQTPGQGLQFLFEYFSETQRNKGNFPGRFSGRQFSNSRSEMNVSTLELGDSALYLCASSLARDRASDEQFFGPGTRLTVL.